One sample yielded the 17 T cell receptor beta chains listed below, sequenced in a study of blood T cell repertoires in COVID-19. The assay was immunoSEQ multiplex PCR, and TCRdb's table has in-frame clones only and misses some. Of 500,000 to 600,000 clones listed, approximately 91% are singletons. The sample was peripheral blood. Receptors originate from a woman in her fifties or sixties with COVID-19, enrolled during active disease.

This chain joins TRBV6-5 and TRBJ2-1; D might be TRBD2 (5 bases). The ends were cut back, 6 bases at V and 3 bases at J, with 15 bases in the middle. Germline CDR1 MNHEY, CDR2 SVGAGI. The CDR3 extends over 15 amino acids. The CDR3 loop reads CASSAWTLNYNEQFF. The CDR3 DNA is TGTGCCAGCAGCGCCTGGACTTTAAACTACAATGAGCAGTTCTTC.

Comments on this clone: The same CDR3 is also encoded by other DNA sequences in this sample. The chain is built from TRBV7-8 and TRBJ1-5; no definite D call. Trimming shortened V by 1 base and J by 3 bases, and 4 bases separated the two germline ends. Germline V gene lookup returns CDR1 SGHVS and CDR2 FQNEAQ. The CDR3 length is 13 residues. The CDR3 bases are TGTGCCAGCAGCTTAGGCGTCAATCAGCCCCAGCATTTT. It encodes CASSLGVNQPQHF.

CDR3 protein: CASNTLRTGVEAFF. CDR3 DNA sequence: TGTGCCAGCAACACCCTCCGCACGGGGGTTGAAGCTTTCTTT. The chain joins TRBV5-6 to TRBJ1-1; D possibly corresponds to TRBD1 (5 bases). The CDR3 spans 14 residues. V was shortened by 6 bases and J by 7 bases, with 19 bases between the two germline ends. In germline, CDR1 is SGHDT, CDR2 YYEEEE.

The gene calls are TRBV19 and TRBJ2-7; TRBD2 is a possible D gene (7 bases). This CDR3 is built from 13 residues. Trimming stripped 3 bases from V and 3 bases from J, with 9 bases between. The germline CDR1 and CDR2 sequences are LNHDA and SQIVND (reference sequence). Written as DNA, the CDR3 is TGTGCCAGTAGTATTAGGGGGGGCTACGAGCAGTACTTC. Translation gives CASSIRGGYEQYF.

The genes are TRBV5-1 and TRBJ1-3, with TRBD1 identical over 8 bases. The CDR3 has 16 residues. The germline gives CDR1 SGHRS, CDR2 YFSETQ. Trimming took 4 bases from V and 0 from J; bases not matched to a gene: 6. The CDR3 sequence is CASSRTGPFSGNTIYF. The CDR3 bases are TGCGCCAGCAGCAGGACAGGGCCCTTCTCTGGAAACACCATATATTTT. Combining the CDR3 with reference TRBV5-1 and TRBJ1-3 gives the whole variable domain KAGVTQTPRYLIKTRGQQVTLSCSPISGHRSVSWYQQTPGQGLQFLFEYFSETQRNKGNFPGRFSGRQFSNSRSEMNVSTLELGDSALYLCASSRTGPFSGNTIYFGEGSWLTVV.

The chain carries TRBV4-1 and TRBJ1-1; D is uncertain. Germline CDR1 reads MGHRA; CDR2 reads YSYEKL. V lost 6 bases to trimming and J lost 1 base, with 15 bases between them. This CDR3 is 15 amino acids long. The CDR3, as DNA: TGCGCCAGCAGTTTCACAGCGGCCAGGAACACTGAAGCTTTCTTT. Translating it yields CASSFTAARNTEAFF.

The rearrangement links TRBV5-1 to TRBJ1-1; possible D gene TRBD1, 6 bases. V lost 3 bases, J lost 1 base, and 13 bases lay in between. Germline V gene sequence: CDR1 SGHRS, CDR2 YFSETQ. The CDR3 loop spans 15 amino acids. The CDR3 sequence: CASSSGGQENTEAFF. The CDR3 DNA reads TGCGCCAGCAGCTCGGGGGGGCAGGAGAACACTGAAGCTTTCTTT.

A single count supports this clone. The chain joins TRBV28 to TRBJ1-2; 8 bases align to TRBD1. The CDR3 totals 17 residues. V lost 6 bases, J lost 2 bases, and 14 bases stayed unmatched. Germline V gene lookup returns CDR1 MDHEN and CDR2 SYDVKM. The CDR3 DNA follows: TGTGCCAGCAGGGCCCTCGGAGGGACAGGCTACAACTATGGCTACACCTTC. This gives the protein CASRALGGTGYNYGYTF.

The chain's CDR3 is CASSLSTVSYGYTF. CDR3 nucleotide sequence: TGCGCCAGCAGCCTATCGACAGTGAGCTATGGCTACACCTTC. The rearrangement joins TRBV5-1 to TRBJ1-2; maybe TRBD1 (5 bases). Germline CDR1 is SGHRS and CDR2 is YFSETQ. The CDR3 loop spans 14 amino acids. Between the trimmed V and J ends, which lost 4 bases and 4 bases, there was a span of 14 bases.

This clone is a singleton in its sample. The chain links TRBV2 to TRBJ2-7; a weak D match, TRBD2 (5 bases). The V end was cut by 3 bases, the J end by 0 bases, with 6 bases between. Germline lookup yields CDR1 SNHLY and CDR2 FYNNEI. The CDR3 length is 13 residues. The CDR3 is CASSEEDSYEQYF. The CDR3, as DNA: TGTGCCAGCAGTGAGGAGGACTCCTACGAGCAGTACTTC.

The chain recombines TRBV7-2 with TRBJ1-2; the D gene is possibly TRBD1 (5 bases). This CDR3 spans 13 amino acids. V was pared by 4 bases and J by 8 bases, with 14 bases between. Germline-derived CDR1 and CDR2 are SGHTA and FQGNSA. This chain's CDR3 is CASSSLGAGGYTF. CDR3 coding DNA: TGTGCCAGCAGCTCGCTAGGGGCCGGAGGCTACACCTTC.

The chain employs TRBV5-4 and TRBJ2-5; D possibly corresponds to TRBD2 (6 bases). The CDR3 has 14 residues. Per germline, CDR1 SGHNT and CDR2 YYREEE (reference sequence). V was trimmed by 3 bases and J by 5 bases, leaving 14 bases between them. CDR3 amino acids: CASSSRLAGETQYF. In DNA, the CDR3 is TGTGCCAGCAGCTCAAGACTGGCGGGGGAGACCCAGTACTTC.

The J gene is TRBJ2-1, the V gene TRBV11-2; TRBD1 is a possible D gene (6 bases). CDR1 and CDR2 (germline): SGHAT, FQNNGV. Trimming took 1 base from V and 9 from J, leaving 16 bases between them. The CDR3 spans 15 residues. CDR3 residues: CASSLVGQVGAEQFF. In DNA, the CDR3 is TGTGCCAGCAGCTTAGTGGGCCAGGTGGGGGCTGAGCAGTTCTTC.

This clone was found once. V usage is TRBV30 and J usage is TRBJ1-5; D is uncertain. CDR1 and CDR2 from the germline V gene are GTSNPN and SVGIG (reference sequence). Trimming removed 2 bases at V and 1 base at J, with 6 bases between. This CDR3 spans 13 amino acids. The chain's CDR3 is CAWSRYSNQPQHF. The CDR3 region has the DNA TGTGCCTGGAGTCGGTACAGCAATCAGCCCCAGCATTTT.

V is TRBV3-1 (or the pseudogene TRBV3-2) and J is TRBJ2-7; D possibly corresponds to TRBD1 (7 bases). Trimming took off 3 bases at V and 8 bases at J, with 17 bases between the two ends. CDR3 length equals 14 residues. Germline loops: CDR1 LGHDT, CDR2 YNNKEL (reference sequence). The CDR3 nucleotides read TGTGCCAGCAGCCATTCCGCCAGGGGGGACAAGCAGTACTTC. It encodes CASSHSARGDKQYF.

Turning to this clone: The germline gene is not matched at one end of the junction; a read error may be the cause. The J gene is TRBJ2-5, the V gene TRBV5-4; perhaps TRBD2 as D (6 bases). CDR1 and CDR2 (germline): SGHNT, YYREEE (reference sequence). The CDR3 length is 13 residues. CDR3 sequence (DNA): TGTGCCAGCAGCGAAACTACTGCGCGGGAACGACACTTC. As protein: CASSETTARERHF.

The V and J genes are TRBV19 and TRBJ1-5; 7 nucleotides agree with TRBD1. CDR3 size: 17 residues. Trimming took 1 base from V and 0 from J; bases not matched to a gene: 6. From germline, CDR1 is LNHDA and CDR2 SQIVND (reference sequence). Written as DNA, the CDR3 is TGTGCCAGTAGTATAGCGGGACAGTTTTATAGCAATCAGCCCCAGCATTTT. As protein: CASSIAGQFYSNQPQHF.